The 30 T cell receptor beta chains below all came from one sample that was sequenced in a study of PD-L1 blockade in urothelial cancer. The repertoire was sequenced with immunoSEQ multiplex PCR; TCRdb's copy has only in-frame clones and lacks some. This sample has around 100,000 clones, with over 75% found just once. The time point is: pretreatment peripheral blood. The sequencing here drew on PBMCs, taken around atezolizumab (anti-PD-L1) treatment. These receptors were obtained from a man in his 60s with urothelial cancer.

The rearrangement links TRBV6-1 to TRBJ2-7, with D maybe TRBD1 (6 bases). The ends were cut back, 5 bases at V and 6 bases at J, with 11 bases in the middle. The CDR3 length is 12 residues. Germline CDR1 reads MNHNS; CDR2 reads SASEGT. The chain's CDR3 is CASSTDRREQYF. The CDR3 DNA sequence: TGTGCCAGCAGTACGGACAGACGCGAGCAGTACTTC.

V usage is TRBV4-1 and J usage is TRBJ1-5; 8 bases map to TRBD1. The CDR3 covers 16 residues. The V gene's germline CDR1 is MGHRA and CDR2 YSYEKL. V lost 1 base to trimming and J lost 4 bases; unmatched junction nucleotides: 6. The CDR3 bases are TGCGCCAGCAGCCAAGGTCCAGGGGGCTTGAATCAGCCCCAGCATTTT. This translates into CASSQGPGGLNQPQHF.

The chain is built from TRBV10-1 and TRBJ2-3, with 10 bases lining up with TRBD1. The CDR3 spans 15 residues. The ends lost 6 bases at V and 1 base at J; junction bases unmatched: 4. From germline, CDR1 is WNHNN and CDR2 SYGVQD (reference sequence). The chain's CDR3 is CASREGTGGTDTQYF. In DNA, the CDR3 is TGCGCCAGCAGGGAGGGGACAGGGGGCACAGATACGCAGTATTTT.

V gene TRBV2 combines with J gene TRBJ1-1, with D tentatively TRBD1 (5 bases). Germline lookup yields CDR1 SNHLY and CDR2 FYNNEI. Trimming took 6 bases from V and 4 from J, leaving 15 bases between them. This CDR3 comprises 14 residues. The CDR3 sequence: CASSRADTGTEAFF. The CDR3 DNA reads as TGTGCCAGCAGCCGTGCGGACACTGGCACTGAAGCTTTCTTT.

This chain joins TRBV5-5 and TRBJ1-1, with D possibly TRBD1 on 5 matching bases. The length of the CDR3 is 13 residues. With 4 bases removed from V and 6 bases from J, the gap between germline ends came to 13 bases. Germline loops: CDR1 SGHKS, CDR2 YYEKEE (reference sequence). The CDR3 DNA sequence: TGTGCCAGCAGCCCCGGGGGAGGGTCTGAAGCTTTCTTT. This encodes CASSPGGGSEAFF.

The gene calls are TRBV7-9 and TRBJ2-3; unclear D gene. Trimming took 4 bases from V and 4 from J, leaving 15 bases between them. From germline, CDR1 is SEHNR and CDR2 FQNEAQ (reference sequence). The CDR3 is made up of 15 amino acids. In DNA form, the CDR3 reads TGTGCCAGCAGCTCCGACATGTTTGGTGCAGATACGCAGTATTTT. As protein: CASSSDMFGADTQYF. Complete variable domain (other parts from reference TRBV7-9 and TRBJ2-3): DTGVSQNPRHKITKRGQNVTFRCDPISEHNRLYWYRQTLGQGPEFLTYFQNEAQLEKSRLLSDRFSAERPKGSFSTLEIQRTEQGDSAMYLCASSSDMFGADTQYFGPGTRLTVL.

CDR3 residues: CASRPQGGDEQYF. CDR3 sequence (DNA): TGTGCCAGTCGCCCCCAGGGTGGCGACGAGCAGTACTTC. The chain links TRBV28 to TRBJ2-7, with D maybe TRBD1 (5 bases). Trimming shortened V by 9 bases and J by 5 bases, and 17 bases separated the two germline ends. The length of the CDR3 is 13 residues. The germline V gene has CDR1 MDHEN and CDR2 SYDVKM. The whole variable domain, filled in from reference TRBV28 and TRBJ2-7, reads DVKVTQSSRYLVKRTGEKVFLECVQDMDHENMFWYRQDPGLGLRLIYFSYDVKMKEKGDIPEGYSVSREKKERFSLILESASTNQTSMYLCASRPQGGDEQYFGPGTRLTVT.

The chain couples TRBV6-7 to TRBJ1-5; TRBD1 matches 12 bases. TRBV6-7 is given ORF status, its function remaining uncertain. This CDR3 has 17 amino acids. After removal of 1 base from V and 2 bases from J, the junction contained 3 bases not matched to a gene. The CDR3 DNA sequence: TGTGCCAGCAGTTACTTGGGACAGGGGGCGGGCAATCAGCCCCAGCATTTT. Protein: CASSYLGQGAGNQPQHF.

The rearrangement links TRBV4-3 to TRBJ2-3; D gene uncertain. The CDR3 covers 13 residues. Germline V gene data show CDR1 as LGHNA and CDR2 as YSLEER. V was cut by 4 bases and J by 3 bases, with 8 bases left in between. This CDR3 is CASSLGPTDTQYF. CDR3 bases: TGCGCCAGCAGCCTTGGGCCGACAGATACGCAGTATTTT.

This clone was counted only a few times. The CDR3 loop reads CASSWATEVNTEAFF. The CDR3, as DNA: TGTGCCAGCAGCTGGGCCACGGAGGTGAACACTGAAGCTTTCTTT. V is TRBV7-8 and J is TRBJ1-1; D is unclear. In germline, CDR1 is SGHVS, CDR2 FQNEAQ. The length of the CDR3 is 15 residues. Trimming removed 4 bases at V and 0 bases at J, with 12 bases between.

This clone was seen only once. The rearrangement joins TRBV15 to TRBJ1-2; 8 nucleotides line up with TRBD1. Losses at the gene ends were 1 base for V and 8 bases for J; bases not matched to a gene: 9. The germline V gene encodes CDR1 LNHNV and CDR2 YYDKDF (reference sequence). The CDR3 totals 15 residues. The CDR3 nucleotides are TGTGCCACCAGCAGAGTAGGACAGGGAAGTCTGGGCTACACCTTC. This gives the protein CATSRVGQGSLGYTF.

CDR3: CASSTNRRTSGGLDTQYF. As DNA, the CDR3 is TGTGCCAGCAGTACGAATCGTCGGACTAGCGGGGGGTTGGATACGCAGTATTTT. The chain joins TRBV28 to TRBJ2-3, with 14 bases identical to TRBD2. The CDR3 has 18 amino acids. In germline, CDR1 is MDHEN, CDR2 SYDVKM. Trimming at V came to 5 bases and at J to 6 bases, leaving 13 bases not matched to a gene.

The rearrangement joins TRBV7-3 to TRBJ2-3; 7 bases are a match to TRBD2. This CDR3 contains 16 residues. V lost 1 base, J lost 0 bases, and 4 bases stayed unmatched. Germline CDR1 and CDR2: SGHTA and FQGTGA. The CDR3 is CASSLRISGSTDTQYF. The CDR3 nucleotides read TGTGCCAGCAGCTTAAGGATTAGCGGGAGCACAGATACGCAGTATTTT.

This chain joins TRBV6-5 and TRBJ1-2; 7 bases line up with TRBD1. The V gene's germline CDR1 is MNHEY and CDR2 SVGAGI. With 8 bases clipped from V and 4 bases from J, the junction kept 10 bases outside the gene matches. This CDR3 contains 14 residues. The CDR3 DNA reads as TGTGCCAGCTATAGAAACAGGGGCGGCTATGGCTACACCTTC. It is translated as CASYRNRGGYGYTF.

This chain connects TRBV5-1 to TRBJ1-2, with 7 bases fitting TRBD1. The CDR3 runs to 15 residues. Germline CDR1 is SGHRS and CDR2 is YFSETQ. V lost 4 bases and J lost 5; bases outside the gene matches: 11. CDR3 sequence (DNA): TGCGCCAGCAGCCCATCTCCGGGACAGCGGTATGGCTACACCTTC. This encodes CASSPSPGQRYGYTF.

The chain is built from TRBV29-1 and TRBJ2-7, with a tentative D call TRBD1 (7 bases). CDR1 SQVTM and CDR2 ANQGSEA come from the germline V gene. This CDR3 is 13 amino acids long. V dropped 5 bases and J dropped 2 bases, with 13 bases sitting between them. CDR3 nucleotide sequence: TGCAGCGTTCTTTTCAGGGGGGCCTACGAGCAGTACTTC. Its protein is CSVLFRGAYEQYF.

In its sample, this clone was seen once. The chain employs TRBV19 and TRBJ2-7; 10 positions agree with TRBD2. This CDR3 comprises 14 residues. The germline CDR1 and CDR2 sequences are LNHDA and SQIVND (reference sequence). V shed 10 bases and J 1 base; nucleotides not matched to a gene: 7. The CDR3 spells CATSAGGISYEQYF. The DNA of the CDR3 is TGTGCCACCTCAGCGGGGGGGATATCCTACGAGCAGTACTTC.

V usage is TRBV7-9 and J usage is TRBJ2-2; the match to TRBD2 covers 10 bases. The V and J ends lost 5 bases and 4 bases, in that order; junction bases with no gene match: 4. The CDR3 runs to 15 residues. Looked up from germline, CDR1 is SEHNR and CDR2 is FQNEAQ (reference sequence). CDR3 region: CASSPIAGGTGELFF. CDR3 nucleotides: TGTGCCAGCAGCCCTATAGCGGGGGGCACCGGGGAGCTGTTTTTT.

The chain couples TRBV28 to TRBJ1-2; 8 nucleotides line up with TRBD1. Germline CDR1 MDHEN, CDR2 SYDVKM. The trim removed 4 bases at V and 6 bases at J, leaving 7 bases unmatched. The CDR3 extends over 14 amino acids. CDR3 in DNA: TGTGCCAGCAGTTCAGGACAGGGTACGGATGGCTACACCTTC. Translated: CASSSGQGTDGYTF.

CDR3 amino acids: CASGGKSEEAFF. CDR3 in DNA: TGTGCCAGTGGGGGGAAATCGGAAGAAGCTTTCTTT. The genes are TRBV28 and TRBJ1-1; D is possibly TRBD1 (5 bases). Per the germline V gene, CDR1 is MDHEN and CDR2 is SYDVKM. The CDR3 has 12 amino acids. Between the trimmed V and J ends, which lost 9 bases and 8 bases, there was a span of 16 bases.

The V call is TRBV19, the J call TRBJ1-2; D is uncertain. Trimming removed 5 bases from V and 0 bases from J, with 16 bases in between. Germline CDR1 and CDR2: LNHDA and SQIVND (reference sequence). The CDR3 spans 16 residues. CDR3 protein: CASSSASGTTNYGYTF. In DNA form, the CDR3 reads TGTGCCAGTAGTTCGGCCTCGGGAACAACTAACTATGGCTACACCTTC.

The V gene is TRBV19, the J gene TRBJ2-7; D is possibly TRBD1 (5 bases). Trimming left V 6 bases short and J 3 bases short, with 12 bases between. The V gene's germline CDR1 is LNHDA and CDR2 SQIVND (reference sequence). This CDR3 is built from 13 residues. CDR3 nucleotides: TGTGCCAGTAGATCACAGGTCGACTACGAGCAGTACTTC. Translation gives CASRSQVDYEQYF. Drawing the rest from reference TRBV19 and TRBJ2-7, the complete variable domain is DGGITQSPKYLFRKEGQNVTLSCEQNLNHDAMYWYRQDPGQGLRLIYYSQIVNDFQKGDIAEGYSVSREKKESFPLTVTSAQKNPTAFYLCASRSQVDYEQYFGPGTRLTVT.

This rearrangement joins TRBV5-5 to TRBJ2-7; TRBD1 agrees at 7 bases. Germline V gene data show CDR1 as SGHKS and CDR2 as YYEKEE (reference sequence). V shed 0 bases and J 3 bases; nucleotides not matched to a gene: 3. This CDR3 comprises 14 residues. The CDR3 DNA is TGTGCCAGCAGCTTGGAGGGGGCGTTCTACGAGCAGTACTTC. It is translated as CASSLEGAFYEQYF.

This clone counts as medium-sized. The CDR3 bases are TGTGCCAGCAGGGAGGTTCTGGATAGCAATCAGCCCCAGCATTTT. This gives the protein CASREVLDSNQPQHF. The chain is built from TRBV6-1 and TRBJ1-5; D not resolved. V was trimmed by 6 bases and J by 0 bases, leaving 12 bases between them. This CDR3 is 15 amino acids long. CDR1 is MNHNS, CDR2 SASEGT, per germline.

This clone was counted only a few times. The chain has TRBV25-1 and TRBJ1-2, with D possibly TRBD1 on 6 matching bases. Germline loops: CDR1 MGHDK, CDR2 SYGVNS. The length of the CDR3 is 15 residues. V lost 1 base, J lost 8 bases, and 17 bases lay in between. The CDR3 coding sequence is TGTGCCAGCAGTGAATTTGTGGGGGCTGGTCTGGGCTACACCTTC. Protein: CASSEFVGAGLGYTF.

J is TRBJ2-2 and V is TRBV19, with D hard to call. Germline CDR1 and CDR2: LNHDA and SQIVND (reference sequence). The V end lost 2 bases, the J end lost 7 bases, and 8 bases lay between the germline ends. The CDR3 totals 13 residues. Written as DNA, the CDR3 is TGTGCCAGTAGTATACCCCCTATCGGGGAGCTGTTTTTT. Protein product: CASSIPPIGELFF.

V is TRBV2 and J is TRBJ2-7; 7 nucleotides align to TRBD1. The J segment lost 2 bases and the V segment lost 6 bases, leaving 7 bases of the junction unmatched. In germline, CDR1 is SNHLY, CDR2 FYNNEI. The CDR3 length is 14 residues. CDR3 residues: CASRIGTEAYEQYF. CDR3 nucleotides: TGTGCCAGCAGGATCGGGACAGAAGCCTACGAGCAGTACTTC.

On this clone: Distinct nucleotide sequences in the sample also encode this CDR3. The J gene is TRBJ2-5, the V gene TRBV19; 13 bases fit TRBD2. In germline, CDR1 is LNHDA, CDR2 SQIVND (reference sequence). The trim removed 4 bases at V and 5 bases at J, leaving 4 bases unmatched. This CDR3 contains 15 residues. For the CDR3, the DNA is TGTGCCAGTAGTACACTAGCGGGGGGGCAGGAGACCCAGTACTTC. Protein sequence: CASSTLAGGQETQYF.

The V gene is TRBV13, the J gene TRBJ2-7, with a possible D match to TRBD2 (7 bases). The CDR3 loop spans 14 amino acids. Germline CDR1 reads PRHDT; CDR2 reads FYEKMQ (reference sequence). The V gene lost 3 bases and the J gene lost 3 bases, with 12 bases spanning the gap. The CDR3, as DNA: TGTGCCAGCAGCTTGAAGGGGGACTACTACGAGCAGTACTTC. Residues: CASSLKGDYYEQYF.

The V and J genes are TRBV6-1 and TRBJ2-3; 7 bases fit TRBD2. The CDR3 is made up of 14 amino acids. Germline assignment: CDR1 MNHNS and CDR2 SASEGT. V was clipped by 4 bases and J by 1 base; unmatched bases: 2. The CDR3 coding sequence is TGTGCCAGCAGTGTGAGCGGGGGCACAGATACGCAGTATTTT. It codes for CASSVSGGTDTQYF.